The 27 T cell receptor beta chains below come from one sample, sequenced in a study of early T cells in non-severe SARS-CoV-2 infection. TCRdb processed the 5' RACE reads anew with MiXCR; each CDR3 protein has one entry. The sample gives about 29,000 distinct CDR3 sequences, 4% to 5.5% of which show up once; about an eighth is in the top ten. Sequencing was performed on whole blood. The origin of the receptors is an adult who was a healthcare worker with PCR-confirmed SARS-CoV-2 infection or an uninfected control (not recorded which).

The chain recombines TRBV6-5 with TRBJ2-1; D gene ambiguous. The CDR3 spans 14 residues. V gave up 7 bases and J gave up 0 bases, with 10 bases separating them. Germline V lookup: CDR1 MNHEY, CDR2 SVGAGI. The CDR3 sequence is CASTSRSSYNEQFF. In nucleotides, the CDR3 is TGTGCCAGCACGTCGAGGAGCTCCTACAATGAGCAGTTCTTC.

This clonotype was detected ten times or more. The V call is TRBV4-3, the J call TRBJ2-1; TRBD2 agrees at 11 bases. Germline V gives CDR1 LGHNA, CDR2 YSLEER. The CDR3 contains 17 residues. Germline trimming cut 0 bases from V and 2 bases from J; bases unmatched to any gene: 3. The CDR3 loop reads CASSQELAGVAYNEQFF. The CDR3 coding sequence is TGCGCCAGCAGCCAAGAACTAGCGGGAGTCGCCTACAATGAGCAGTTCTTC.

This clonotype showed up many times. The gene calls are TRBV7-9 and TRBJ2-2, with D possibly TRBD2 on 5 matching bases. Germline CDR1 and CDR2: SEHNR and FQNEAQ (reference sequence). V was pared by 3 bases and J by 3 bases, with 8 bases between. This CDR3 region has 14 residues. This chain's CDR3 is CASSFRRDTGELFF. CDR3 DNA sequence: TGTGCCAGCAGCTTTCGGCGGGACACCGGGGAGCTGTTTTTT.

This clonotype was picked up many times. The rearrangement links TRBV28 to TRBJ1-5; D remains ambiguous. The CDR3 length is 17 residues. V was trimmed by 3 bases and J by 7 bases, leaving 22 bases between them. Germline assignment: CDR1 MDHEN and CDR2 SYDVKM. For the CDR3, the DNA is TGTGCCAGCAGTTTTATCGGTCCCTCCCCCGGGAGCCAGCCCCAGCATTTT. Residues: CASSFIGPSPGSQPQHF.

This clonotype was recorded a few times. The V call is TRBV7-2, the J call TRBJ1-2; a weak D match, TRBD1 (6 bases). This CDR3 contains 15 residues. CDR1 and CDR2 from the germline V gene are SGHTA and FQGNSA. V lost 2 bases, J lost 4 bases, and 14 bases lay in between. The CDR3 coding sequence is TGTGCCAGCAGCTTATACAATCAGGGGAGCTATGGCTACACCTTC. It translates to CASSLYNQGSYGYTF.

In this sample, this clonotype turned up many times. The chain recombines TRBV5-4 with TRBJ2-3; tentatively, D is TRBD1 (6 bases). V lost 0 bases, J lost 1 base, and 9 bases lay in between. The CDR3 consists of 15 residues. Germline CDR1 and CDR2: SGHNT and YYREEE (reference sequence). The CDR3 spells CASSLDQGRTDTQYF. The CDR3 DNA reads TGTGCCAGCAGCTTGGATCAGGGGCGCACAGATACGCAGTATTTT.

This clonotype was seen at least ten times. The chain joins TRBV27 to TRBJ2-7; TRBD2 aligns across 15 bases. This CDR3 contains 16 residues. In germline, CDR1 is MNHEY, CDR2 SMNVEV (reference sequence). The ends lost 5 bases at V and 12 bases at J; junction bases unmatched: 14. The CDR3: CASSPSRGLAGGMLYF. As DNA, the CDR3 is TGTGCCAGCAGTCCCAGCAGGGGACTAGCGGGAGGTATGTTGTACTTC.

This clonotype has ten or more counts. V and J are TRBV3-1 and TRBJ2-2; D possibly corresponds to TRBD1 (5 bases). Germline CDR1 LGHDT, CDR2 YNNKEL (reference sequence). Trimming left V 0 bases short and J 3 bases short, with 14 bases between. The CDR3 has 17 residues. CDR3 sequence (DNA): TGTGCCAGCAGCCAAGATGAGCCAGGACATCACACCGGGGAGCTGTTTTTT. Its translation: CASSQDEPGHHTGELFF. Complete variable domain (other parts from reference TRBV3-1 and TRBJ2-2): DTAVSQTPKYLVTQMGNDKSIKCEQNLGHDTMYWYKQDSKKFLKIMFSYNNKELIINETVPNRFSPKSPDKAHLNLHINSLELGDSAVYFCASSQDEPGHHTGELFFGEGSRLTVL.

This clonotype was seen many times. The chain carries TRBV7-3 and TRBJ1-6; 7 nucleotides line up with TRBD1. The CDR3 contains 16 residues. V lost 1 base and J lost 6; bases outside the gene matches: 6. Per the germline V gene, CDR1 is SGHTA and CDR2 is FQGTGA. The CDR3 sequence is CASSLIANRGNSPLHF. In nucleotides, the CDR3 is TGTGCCAGCAGCTTAATAGCCAACAGGGGTAATTCACCCCTCCACTTT.

This clonotype was detected many times. The chain recombines TRBV10-3 with TRBJ2-7; a possible D gene is TRBD2 (5 bases). CDR1 is ENHRY, CDR2 SYGVKD, per germline. V lost 3 bases and J 3 bases, leaving 12 bases between the germline ends. The CDR3 runs 14 residues. CDR3 coding DNA: TGTGCCATCAGTGATAATATACTAGTCTACGAGCAGTACTTC. Amino acid sequence: CAISDNILVYEQYF.

This clonotype was seen more than once but under ten times. The chain is built from TRBV24-1 and TRBJ2-5, with a possible D match to TRBD2 (5 bases). Germline lookup yields CDR1 KGHDR and CDR2 SFDVKD. Trimming removed 4 bases from V and 5 bases from J, with 10 bases in between. The CDR3 totals 13 residues. CDR3 in amino acids: CATSDPRRETQYF. The CDR3 DNA reads as TGTGCCACCAGTGACCCGAGGAGGGAGACCCAGTACTTC.

This clonotype has ten or more counts. V and J are TRBV30 and TRBJ2-7; D possibly corresponds to TRBD1 (5 bases). Per germline, CDR1 GTSNPN and CDR2 SVGIG (reference sequence). Trimming cost V 5 bases and J 3 bases, with 14 bases left between them. The CDR3 runs to 13 residues. CDR3 residues: CAWSVGAHYEQYV. In nucleotides, the CDR3 is TGTGCCTGGTCCGTAGGGGCCCACTACGAGCAGTACGTC.

This clonotype was seen at least ten times. CDR3 protein: CASRQDRGLNQPQHF. CDR3 nucleotides: TGTGCCAGCAGACAGGACAGGGGGCTCAATCAGCCCCAGCATTTT. This rearrangement joins TRBV12-3 or TRBV12-4 to TRBJ1-5, with 11 bases that match TRBD1. This CDR3 contains 15 residues. V lost 6 bases and J lost 3; bases outside the gene matches: 4.

This clonotype was seen at least ten times. The chain is built from TRBV19 and TRBJ2-1; D remains unclear. Looked up from germline, CDR1 is LNHDA and CDR2 is SQIVND (reference sequence). With 9 bases removed from V and 8 bases from J, the gap between germline ends came to 11 bases. The CDR3 contains 11 residues. CDR3 loop: CARLVRYEQFF. DNA of the CDR3: TGTGCCAGGTTAGTCAGGTATGAGCAGTTCTTC.

This clonotype was seen at least ten times. J is TRBJ2-2 and V is TRBV4-3; D assignment may be TRBD1 or TRBD2 (5 bases each). Per the germline V gene, CDR1 is LGHNA and CDR2 is YSLEER. The CDR3 sequence is 16 residues long. V was shortened by 1 base and J by 0 bases, with 9 bases between the two germline ends. CDR3 nucleotide sequence: TGCGCCAGCAGCCAAGGCCGGGACCCGAACACCGGGGAGCTGTTTTTT. It encodes CASSQGRDPNTGELFF.

This clonotype appeared many times. J is TRBJ2-1 and V is TRBV24-1; 7 nucleotides match TRBD2. This CDR3 spans 17 amino acids. The J segment lost 5 bases and the V segment lost 0 bases, leaving 9 bases of the junction unmatched. Germline-derived CDR1 and CDR2 are KGHDR and SFDVKD. The CDR3 sequence is CATSDLAASGGDNEQFF. DNA for the CDR3: TGTGCCACCAGTGATTTGGCGGCTAGCGGAGGGGACAATGAGCAGTTCTTC.

V and J are TRBV20-1 and TRBJ2-1; D possibly corresponds to TRBD1 (5 bases). Germline V gene lookup returns CDR1 DFQATT and CDR2 SNEGSKA (reference sequence). CDR3 length: 11 residues. V lost 7 bases, J lost 6 bases, and 10 bases lay in between. The CDR3 DNA reads TGCAGTGGGGGCCTGGGCAATGAGCAGTTCTTC. Protein sequence: CSGGLGNEQFF.

The rearrangement links TRBV6-2 or TRBV6-3 to TRBJ2-7; D perhaps matches TRBD1 (6 bases). Trimming pared 2 bases from V and 2 bases from J, leaving 7 bases between. The CDR3 contains 13 residues. Germline CDR1 is MNHEY and CDR2 is SVGEGT. CDR3 sequence (DNA): TGTGCCAGCAGTTACCGGGACACCTACGAGCAGTACTTC. Translation: CASSYRDTYEQYF.

By share of the sample, this clonotype is large. J is TRBJ2-1 and V is TRBV7-6, with TRBD2 matching over 7 bases. CDR1 is SGHVS, CDR2 FNYEAQ, per germline. The CDR3 runs to 17 residues. J was trimmed by 7 bases and V by 4 bases; bases with no gene match: 16. Here the CDR3 reads CASSSRDYSFGINEQFF. Written as DNA, the CDR3 is TGTGCCAGCAGCTCCCGGGACTACTCGTTCGGTATTAATGAGCAGTTCTTC.

This clonotype was seen at least ten times. V gene TRBV5-1 combines with J gene TRBJ2-1, with TRBD2 matching 7 bases. With 3 bases clipped from V and 6 bases from J, the junction kept 12 bases outside the gene matches. Germline CDR1 is SGHRS and CDR2 is YFSETQ. The CDR3 contains 16 residues. The CDR3 coding sequence is TGCGCCAGCAGCTGGAAGGGAGGGCAAAACCCCAATGAGCAGTTCTTC. Translated: CASSWKGGQNPNEQFF. Full variable domain (missing parts from reference TRBV5-1 and TRBJ2-1): KAGVTQTPRYLIKTRGQQVTLSCSPISGHRSVSWYQQTPGQGLQFLFEYFSETQRNKGNFPGRFSGRQFSNSRSEMNVSTLELGDSALYLCASSWKGGQNPNEQFFGPGTRLTVL.

The table lists this clonotype with many counts. The J gene is TRBJ2-1, the V gene TRBV2; D is undetermined. In germline, CDR1 is SNHLY, CDR2 FYNNEI. CDR3 size: 13 residues. V lost 4 bases to trimming and J lost 12 bases, with 16 bases between them. CDR3 sequence: CASSANRPEPQFF. In DNA form, the CDR3 reads TGTGCCAGCAGTGCCAACCGTCCCGAGCCGCAGTTCTTC.

This clonotype showed up many times. This chain links TRBV7-9 with TRBJ2-5; a weak D match, TRBD1 (6 bases). Trimming removed 5 bases from V and 5 bases from J, with 15 bases in between. This CDR3 has 14 residues. The germline CDR1 and CDR2 sequences are SEHNR and FQNEAQ (reference sequence). CDR3 in amino acids: CASSRGGYVETQYF. As DNA, the CDR3 is TGTGCCAGCAGCAGAGGGGGTTACGTGGAGACCCAGTACTTC.

In its sample, this clonotype was seen many times. The chain recombines TRBV27 with TRBJ2-2; D possibly corresponds to TRBD1 (7 bases). V shed 6 bases and J shed 4 bases, with 27 bases lying between them. Germline lookup yields CDR1 MNHEY and CDR2 SMNVEV (reference sequence). CDR3 length equals 19 residues. The CDR3 bases are TGTGCCAGCAGCCTTAGGAGGGTCGCAGGGGGTCGAGGCACCGGGGAGCTGTTTTTT. Translated: CASSLRRVAGGRGTGELFF.

This clonotype was seen many times. V and J are TRBV20-1 and TRBJ2-3; tentatively, D is TRBD2 (5 bases). The CDR3 spans 11 residues. V lost 5 bases and J lost 6, with 9 bases in between. Per the germline V gene, CDR1 is DFQATT and CDR2 is SNEGSKA (reference sequence). The CDR3 DNA reads TGCAGTGCTGAAAGGAGGGATACGCAGTATTTT. This codes for CSAERRDTQYF.

By frequency in the sample, this clonotype is large. The gene calls are TRBV6-2 or TRBV6-3 and TRBJ2-7; 8 bases are a match to TRBD2. The CDR3 loop spans 14 amino acids. CDR1 is MNHEY and CDR2 is SVGEGT in the germline V gene. J gave up 2 bases and V 5 bases, and 5 bases lay outside the gene matches. CDR3: CASSRSGMAYEQYV. CDR3 sequence (DNA): TGTGCCAGCAGTCGTAGCGGGATGGCCTACGAGCAGTACGTC.

The chain recombines TRBV5-5 with TRBJ1-1; D is undetermined. Trimming cost V 1 base and J 0 bases, with 10 bases left between them. Germline CDR1 reads SGHKS; CDR2 reads YYEKEE (reference sequence). The CDR3 has 15 residues. The CDR3 nucleotides are TGTGCCAGCAGCTTGCACCTAGCCATGAACACTGAAGCTTTCTTT. It yields the protein CASSLHLAMNTEAFF.

CDR3 DNA: TGTGCCAGCAGCTTTTTAGCGGGAGCTGACAATGAGCAGTTCTTC. This sequence encodes CASSFLAGADNEQFF. The V call is TRBV7-9, the J call TRBJ2-1, with TRBD2 matching 9 bases. J gave up 5 bases and V 3 bases, and 5 bases lay outside the gene matches. There are 15 residues in the CDR3. From germline, CDR1 is SEHNR and CDR2 FQNEAQ (reference sequence).